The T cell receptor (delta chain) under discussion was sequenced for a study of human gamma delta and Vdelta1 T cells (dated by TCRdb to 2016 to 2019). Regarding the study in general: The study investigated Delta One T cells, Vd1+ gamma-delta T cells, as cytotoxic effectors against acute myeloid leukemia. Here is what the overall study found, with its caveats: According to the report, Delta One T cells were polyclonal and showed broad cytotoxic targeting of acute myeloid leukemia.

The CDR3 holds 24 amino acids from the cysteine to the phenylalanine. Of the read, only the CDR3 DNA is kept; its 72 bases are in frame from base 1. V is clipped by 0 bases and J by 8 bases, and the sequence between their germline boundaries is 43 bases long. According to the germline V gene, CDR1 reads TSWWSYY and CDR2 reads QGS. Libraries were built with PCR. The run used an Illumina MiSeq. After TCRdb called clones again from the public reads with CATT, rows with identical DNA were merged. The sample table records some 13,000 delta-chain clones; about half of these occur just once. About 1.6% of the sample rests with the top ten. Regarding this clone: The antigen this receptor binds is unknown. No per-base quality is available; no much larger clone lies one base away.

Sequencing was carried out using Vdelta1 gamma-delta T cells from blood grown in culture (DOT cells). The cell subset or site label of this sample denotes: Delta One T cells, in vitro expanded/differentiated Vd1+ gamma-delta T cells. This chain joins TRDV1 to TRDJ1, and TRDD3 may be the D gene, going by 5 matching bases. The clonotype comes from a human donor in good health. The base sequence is TGTGCTCTTGGGGAACTAGTAAAAAGGGGAGGTTCCGTCTGGCGGGACCTGCTCGAGGTAAAACTCATCTTT. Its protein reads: CALGELVKRGGSVWRDLLEVKLIF.